Here is one T cell receptor (beta chain) with its context. No antigen is known for it. The sample belongs to a study of shared clonotypes between healthy human individuals. The overall study: Each donor had three CD4 naive, three CD4 memory, two CD8 naive and one CD8 memory plate.

General study results and limits: Larger estimated richness was generally seen in naive subsets than in memory subsets.

CDR3 length: 16 amino acids. V dropped 0 bases and J dropped 2; count of bases not matched to a gene: 7. The germline V gene has CDR1 GTSNPN and CDR2 SVGIG (reference sequence). Some clones are missing from TCRdb's copy, which holds only in-frame ones; the method was immunoSEQ multiplex PCR. The sample yields approximately 500,000 clones, less than 96% seen once. The rearrangement uses TRBV30 and TRBJ2-5, with 9 bases that match TRBD2. Material: naive CD4+ T cells sorted from blood. As to subset: CD45RA+ positively selected. The origin of this receptor is a woman aged 25 to 45 in good health. As DNA, the CDR3 is TGTGCCTGGAGTGTGGAACTAGCGGGTAAACAAGAGACCCAGTACTTC. Translated, it gives CAWSVELAGKQETQYF. Complete variable domain (other parts from reference TRBV30 and TRBJ2-5): SQTIHQWPATLVQPVGSPLSLECTVEGTSNPNLYWYRQAAGRGLQLLFYSVGIGQISSEVPQNLSASRPQDRQFILSSKKLLLSDSGFYLCAWSVELAGKQETQYFGPGTRLLVL.